What follows are 8 T cell receptor beta chains derived from one specimen sequenced in a study of T cell clusters in autoimmune cytopenias. TRB rearrangements were amplified by touch-down multiplex PCR with mixed TRB-A/B primers. TCRdb re-called the multiplex PCR reads; every CDR3 protein appears as one record, without DNA. The sample includes 2,500 to 3,500 distinct CDR3 sequences. TRB amplification used around 270 ng of peripheral blood genomic DNA. The sample was peripheral blood. The receptors shown here come from a human donor with an autoimmune cytopenia or autoimmune hepatitis (not recorded which).

In terms of frequency, this clonotype is medium-sized. The chain uses TRBV20-1 and TRBJ2-6; TCRdb returns TRBD1, unconfirmable since there is no DNA. Germline assignment: CDR1 DFQATT and CDR2 SNEGSKA (reference sequence). This CDR3 contains 13 residues. The CDR3 region is CSVPGVGANVLTF.

The CDR3 loop reads CASSFTSGGLETQYF. The chain links TRBV12-3 or TRBV12-4 to TRBJ2-5; without DNA, the TCRdb call of TRBD2 cannot be checked. The length of the CDR3 is 15 residues.

Measured by frequency, this clonotype is medium-sized. The chain carries TRBV5-6 and TRBJ2-3. Germline CDR1 is SGHDT and CDR2 is YYEEEE. The CDR3 runs to 16 residues. CDR3 amino acids: CASSLVRLTVADTQYF.

This clonotype shows up as medium-sized by frequency. J is TRBJ2-1 and V is TRBV6-5. Germline CDR1 is MNHEY and CDR2 is SVGAGI. The CDR3 runs 13 residues. The CDR3 protein is CASSYPTYNEQFF.

This clonotype counts as medium-sized by frequency. CDR3 region: CASSFLTMPGELFF. The chain uses TRBV5-5 and TRBJ2-2. The CDR3 has 14 residues. Germline V gene data show CDR1 as SGHKS and CDR2 as YYEKEE (reference sequence).

By frequency, this clonotype is medium-sized. The rearrangement uses TRBV29-1 and TRBJ2-1; the D call of TRBD2 rests on TCRdb alone, since no DNA is present to check it. Per the germline V gene, CDR1 is SQVTM and CDR2 is ANQGSEA. CDR3 length: 15 residues. This chain's CDR3 is CSVTRDSSTHNEQFF.

The genes are TRBV27 and TRBJ2-2; the TCRdb call, TRBD1, lacks DNA for checking. Germline V lookup: CDR1 MNHEY, CDR2 SMNVEV (reference sequence). The CDR3 is 15 residues long. This chain's CDR3 is CASSFSRVGTGELFF.

By frequency, this clonotype registers medium-sized. This rearrangement joins TRBV15 to TRBJ1-1; the TRBD1 assignment by TCRdb is unverifiable without DNA. The CDR3 is 17 residues long. CDR1 LNHNV and CDR2 YYDKDF come from the germline V gene (reference sequence). This CDR3 is CATSRDYQGALNTEAFF.